This TCR beta chain was sequenced during a study of cytotoxic CD8 clonotypes in ibrutinib-treated CLL. This clone was found once. Its antigen is still unknown. Study results and caveats: Clonality increased with ibrutinib response but returned toward baseline at progression.

TCRdb keeps only in-frame clones here, not all; method: immunoSEQ multiplex PCR. The table includes about 84,000 clones, around 84% detected once. V dropped 4 bases and J dropped 0 bases, with 10 bases sitting between them. CDR1 is MNHNS and CDR2 is SASEGT in the germline V gene. The CDR3 has 15 amino acids. Frozen-stored PBMCs produced approximately 1.9 micrograms of genomic DNA for TCR beta libraries. Here the sequenced sample was PBMCs, taken before ibrutinib treatment. This chain connects TRBV6-1 to TRBJ2-1; possibly TRBD2 for D (6 bases). This receptor was taken from a human donor with chronic lymphocytic leukemia. CDR3 nucleotides: TGTGCCAGCAGTGCCCTAGCGAGCTCCTACAATGAGCAGTTCTTC. Its translation is CASSALASSYNEQFF.